The present TCR beta chain was sequenced within a study of T cell responses to AZD1222 COVID-19 vaccine (dated by TCRdb to the early 2020s). Study-level background: AZD1222 recipients whose second dose came at about 4 weeks and those whose second dose came at about 12 weeks were combined into one group, since spike-specific TCR depth and breadth did not differ between the two schedules. Trial participants were enrolled by age into 18-55, 56-69 and 70-plus year subgroups, with 148, 28 and 57 TCR-sequenced participants respectively. TCR sequencing covered 233 trial participants: 200 to 220 given two doses of AZD1222 and about 26 given two doses of MenACWY control vaccine. Results and caveats for the whole study, not just this receptor: Reportedly, almost half of the unique spike-specific TCRs recognized epitopes lying outside the regions that are mutated in the B.1.351 and B.1.1.7 variants. Most participants were white British and females outnumbered males, and the authors suggested that clonal diversity may have been underestimated. The 56-69-year group was small, and its depth increase did not reach significance, likely because of low power. A significant rise in spike-specific TCR breadth and depth was observed after two AZD1222 doses relative to day 0 and relative to MenACWY recipients. Conclusions about previously exposed vaccinees are limited, since just five or six AZD1222 recipients were seropositive for SARS-CoV-2 at baseline. Because no day 14 peak-response samples were available, repertoires were characterized only after the peak T cell response. The vaccine-associated CD4 TCRs covered the entire spike protein, and the dominant responses fell in regions 160-218 and 743-854.

The time point label here, explained by the study, means: baseline before first vaccination. Vaccinee samples came from UK trials COV001 and COV002, including a single-blind randomized controlled phase 2/3 trial of AZD1222 (ChAdOx1 nCoV-19) in healthy adults. For TCRbeta chain sequencing, PBMC samples were collected from trial participants at day 0 and at day 28 after the second dose. According to the germline V gene (reference sequence), CDR1 reads LNHDA and CDR2 reads SQIVND. The CDR3 measures 14 amino acids from cysteine to phenylalanine. Only the CDR3 part of the read is kept: 42 bases, read in frame from the first base. Relative to germline, V is 5 bases shorter and J is 3 bases shorter, with 14 bases between their ends. With regard to this clone: This receptor's antigen is unknown. Base qualities are not at hand, and no much larger clone is one base apart.

The CDR3 regions of human TCRbeta chains were analyzed by immunosequencing. The authors processed their data as follows. TCRs in the repertoires were compared against a reference library of SARS-CoV-2-specific TCRs that had been generated with the MIRA antigen-specificity platform. Breadth was defined as the fraction of unique TCRs that were SARS-CoV-2-associated. Depth was defined as the fraction of total T cells that were SARS-CoV-2-associated. Using the MIRA data, every spike-specific TCR was mapped to the spike region that the TCR reacted to and assigned to either a CD4 or a CD8 class. Log10-transformed breadth and depth values were compared by one-way ANOVA with Sidak's multiple comparisons tests. TCRdb carries this immuneACCESS record with in-frame sequences only. Its versions omit some clonotypes, under half of them owing to an unresolved V gene in the studies checked, with the rest unexplained. The D gene and trimming were derived from the DNA, and the V and J assignments and clone size from that table. The sample yields about 120,000 clones; around nine tenths were counted once. 2.4% of the sample goes to the ten largest clones.

The clonotype was recovered from an adult in good health. This sequence uses TRBV19 and TRBJ2-7; matching of 6 bases hints at TRBD1 as the D gene. The sample was peripheral blood, taken on day 0 of AZD1222 vaccination. The CDR3: CASSQTGNYYEQYF. In nucleotides, the sequence is TGTGCCAGTAGTCAAACAGGGAACTACTACGAGCAGTACTTC.